This T cell receptor beta chain is from a study of control samples from healthy donors and cancer patients. This clone has more than one count but fewer than ten. Germline V gene lookup returns CDR1 MNHEY and CDR2 SMNVEV (reference sequence). This CDR3 comprises 13 residues. V lost 0 bases and J lost 6, with 9 bases in between. Assay used: immunoSEQ multiplex PCR; TCRdb lists only in-frame clones, some missing. Of roughly 120,000 clones listed, 88% are singletons. The sample consisted of blood. This receptor was taken from a man between 50 and 59 years old in good health. The chain combines TRBV27 with TRBJ2-7, with D perhaps given as TRBD1 or TRBD2 (5 bases each). The CDR3 sequence: CASSLSNGAEQYF. For the CDR3, the DNA is TGTGCCAGCAGTTTATCGAACGGGGCCGAGCAGTACTTC.